These 15 T cell receptor beta chains were sequenced from one sample in a study of T cells expressing NK-cell markers. No DNA is given; TCRdb re-called the 5' RACE reads and lists each CDR3 protein once. This sample's clone table lists around 14,000 distinct CDR3 sequences. Sequenced input: blood T cells: a sorted CD56 or NKG2C T cell subset, CD4+ or CD8+ T cells, or bulk PBMC T cells (not recorded which). Receptors were obtained from a man aged 18-75 years in good health.

This chain uses TRBV6-2 or TRBV6-3 with TRBJ2-2; the TCRdb D gene call, TRBD1, has no DNA to confirm it. The germline V gene encodes CDR1 MNHEY and CDR2 SVGEGT. The CDR3 has 16 amino acids. CDR3: CASSYSWAWNTGELFF.

The chain is built from TRBV20-1 and TRBJ1-1; checking the TCRdb D call of TRBD1 is not possible without DNA. CDR3 length equals 16 residues. Germline V CDR1 and CDR2: DFQATT, SNEGSKA (reference sequence). CDR3 in amino acids: CSYIRDTGFMNTEAFF.

V and J are TRBV9 and TRBJ2-1; TCRdb's assignment of TRBD1 cannot be checked, as there is no DNA. Germline V gene lookup returns CDR1 SGDLS and CDR2 YYNGEE. This CDR3 spans 15 amino acids. The CDR3 loop reads CASSVGWGGGNEQFF.

This chain joins TRBV12-3 or TRBV12-4 and TRBJ1-2; TCRdb outputs TRBD1, but without DNA this stays unchecked. The CDR3 consists of 13 residues. CDR3 sequence: CASSLGTDYGYTF.

This chain uses TRBV7-9 with TRBJ1-1; TCRdb's D call of TRBD1 is untestable without DNA. Germline loops: CDR1 SEHNR, CDR2 FQNEAQ (reference sequence). The CDR3 extends over 12 amino acids. Here the CDR3 reads CATRGQGFEAFF.

The rearrangement joins TRBV20-1 to TRBJ2-7; TCRdb selects TRBD2, and the lack of DNA leaves this call unchecked. Germline CDR1 reads DFQATT; CDR2 reads SNEGSKA (reference sequence). The CDR3 totals 14 residues. CDR3: CSARDHSGIPEQYF.

The chain is built from TRBV29-1 and TRBJ2-1; no DNA is available, so the TRBD1 call from TCRdb remains unchecked. Germline loops: CDR1 SQVTM, CDR2 ANQGSEA. The CDR3 has 12 residues. CDR3 loop: CSVGWIGNEQFF.

The rearrangement joins TRBV5-1 to TRBJ2-3; no DNA is available, so the TRBD2 call from TCRdb remains unchecked. There are 14 residues in the CDR3. The germline gives CDR1 SGHRS, CDR2 YFSETQ. The CDR3 sequence is CASSLAGQSDTQYF. The full variable domain, with the rest looked up from reference TRBV5-1 and TRBJ2-3, is KAGVTQTPRYLIKTRGQQVTLSCSPISGHRSVSWYQQTPGQGLQFLFEYFSETQRNKGNFPGRFSGRQFSNSRSEMNVSTLELGDSALYLCASSLAGQSDTQYFGPGTRLTVL.

The V and J genes are TRBV27 and TRBJ2-7. The CDR3 has 13 residues. Germline V gives CDR1 MNHEY, CDR2 SMNVEV (reference sequence). CDR3 in amino acids: CASQLTSAYEQYF.

The rearrangement joins TRBV7-2 to TRBJ2-3; TCRdb reports TRBD1, a call that lacks DNA to check it against. The germline V gene has CDR1 SGHTA and CDR2 FQGNSA. This CDR3 is 15 amino acids long. This CDR3 reads CASSLAVRGADTQYF.

The chain uses TRBV12-3 or TRBV12-4 and TRBJ2-1; as DNA is missing, the TRBD2 call by TCRdb cannot be tested. The CDR3 sequence is 15 residues long. Here the CDR3 reads CASRRLAGGNNEQFF.

The V and J genes are TRBV4-3 and TRBJ1-5. The CDR3 loop spans 13 amino acids. Germline V CDR1 and CDR2: LGHNA, YSLEER. The CDR3 protein is CASSQGEGQPQHF.

The V and J genes are TRBV5-1 and TRBJ1-6; TCRdb's D gene call, TRBD1, goes unchecked for lack of DNA. CDR3 length equals 16 residues. CDR1 is SGHRS, CDR2 YFSETQ, per germline. The CDR3 here is CASSSEPRDGNSPLHF.

The chain carries TRBV7-9 and TRBJ2-1; the D call of TRBD1 rests on TCRdb alone, since no DNA is present to check it. This CDR3 spans 14 amino acids. Germline values: CDR1 SEHNR, CDR2 FQNEAQ (reference sequence). CDR3 protein: CASSFMGRNNEQFF. Based on the CDR3 plus reference TRBV7-9 and TRBJ2-1, the full variable domain is DTGVSQNPRHKITKRGQNVTFRCDPISEHNRLYWYRQTLGQGPEFLTYFQNEAQLEKSRLLSDRFSAERPKGSFSTLEIQRTEQGDSAMYLCASSFMGRNNEQFFGPGTRLTVL.

This chain connects TRBV6-2 or TRBV6-3 to TRBJ2-3. This CDR3 region has 13 residues. CDR1 is MNHEY, CDR2 SVGEGT, per germline. The CDR3 sequence: CASRTTATDTQYF.